Listed below are T cell receptor beta chains from one sample, sequenced in a study of spatial heterogeneity in lung cancer. In TCRdb, the 5' RACE reads were re-called with MiXCR into one record per CDR3 protein. The sample gives roughly 23,000 distinct CDR3 sequences, 4.5% to 5.5% of which show up once; about 5.5% is in the top ten. Sequencing used PBMCs, obtained at surgery. The receptors were sampled from a male donor with early-stage non-small cell lung cancer. The CDR3 runs from the conserved cysteine through the conserved F or W. D genes are given only for firm matches. Expanded clones are given a class, and other clones once, few, many or no size at all.

>many|TRBV6-5|TRBD2|TRBJ2-3
CASSASGRGTSTDTQYF
TGTGCCAGCAGTGCAAGCGGGAGGGGGACTAGCACAGATACGCAGTATTTT
>many|TRBV7-9|TRBD1|TRBJ1-4
CASSLDRSEKLFF
TGTGCCAGCTCCCTGGACAGGAGTGAAAAACTGTTTTTT
>-|TRBV28|TRBD1|TRBJ1-6
CASSVYRGPSPLHF
TGTGCCAGCAGTGTATACAGGGGCCCTTCACCCCTCCACTTT
>many|TRBV29-1|-|TRBJ1-1
CSVGRQGRTEAFF
TGCAGCGTTGGTCGTCAGGGTCGGACTGAAGCTTTCTTT
>-|TRBV5-4|TRBD1|TRBJ1-3
CASSYKGASGNTIYF
TGTGCCAGCAGCTACAAGGGGGCGTCTGGAAACACCATATATTTT
>many|TRBV7-9|-|TRBJ2-5
CASSLGFGQSQETQYF
TGTGCCAGCAGCTTAGGCTTTGGGCAGAGTCAAGAGACCCAGTACTTC
>many|TRBV11-2|-|TRBJ2-5
CASSLVQKETQYF
TGTGCCAGCAGCTTAGTACAGAAAGAGACCCAGTACTTC
>many|TRBV18|-|TRBJ2-5
CASSPRLAEETQYF
TGTGCCAGCTCACCACGTCTCGCTGAGGAGACCCAGTACTTC
>medium-sized|TRBV12-3/TRBV12-4|-|TRBJ2-3
CASSLGPMADTQYF
TGTGCCAGCAGTTTGGGACCTATGGCCGATACGCAGTATTTT
>many|TRBV5-6|TRBD2|TRBJ2-7
CASSLKGLAGWRYF
TGTGCCAGCAGCTTGAAGGGACTAGCGGGGTGGCGGTACTTC
>-|TRBV18|TRBD1|TRBJ1-4
CASSQTGARGELFF
TGTGCCAGCTCACAGACAGGGGCTAGAGGCGAACTGTTTTTT
>many|TRBV12-3/TRBV12-4|TRBD1|TRBJ1-5
CASSSRQGESAQHF
TGTGCCAGCAGTTCAAGACAGGGCGAATCGGCCCAGCATTTT
>many|TRBV28|-|TRBJ2-3
CASSRGRELGTQYF
TGTGCCAGCAGCCGGGGACGAGAATTGGGTACGCAGTATTTT
>many|TRBV5-1|TRBD2|TRBJ2-3
CASSLGASGRTDTQYF
TGCGCCAGCAGCCTGGGGGCTAGCGGGAGAACAGATACGCAGTATTTT
>many|TRBV5-6|TRBD2|TRBJ2-3
CASSLSGSEYTSTDTQYF
TGTGCCAGCAGTCTTAGCGGGAGCGAGTACACTAGCACAGATACGCAGTATTTT
>many|TRBV27|-|TRBJ1-1
CASRGPGETFF
TGTGCCAGCAGAGGCCCGGGAGAAACTTTCTTT
>many|TRBV10-3|-|TRBJ1-2
CAISEVNYGYTF
TGTGCCATCAGTGAGGTCAACTATGGCTACACCTTC
>-|TRBV11-2|-|TRBJ2-1
CASSLESGFNNEQFF
TGTGCCAGCAGCTTAGAAAGCGGGTTCAACAATGAGCAGTTCTTC
>many|TRBV3-1|-|TRBJ1-4
CASSHGREKLFF
TGTGCCAGCAGCCATGGACGGGAAAAACTGTTTTTT
>many|TRBV18|-|TRBJ1-4
CASSPSGATNEKLFF
TGTGCCAGCTCACCAAGTGGGGCAACTAATGAAAAACTGTTTTTT
>many|TRBV14|-|TRBJ1-1
CASSVQQNTEAFF
TGTGCCAGCAGCGTCCAGCAGAACACTGAAGCTTTCTTT
>many|TRBV6-2/TRBV6-3|TRBD1|TRBJ2-5
CASSNRDSPQETQYF
TGTGCCAGCAGTAACCGGGACAGTCCCCAAGAGACCCAGTACTTC
>many|TRBV18|TRBD1|TRBJ2-6
CASSRRQGREYSGANVLTF
TGTGCCAGCTCACGGAGACAGGGGCGTGAATACTCTGGGGCCAACGTCCTGACTTTC
>many|TRBV14|-|TRBJ1-4
CASGKGLNEKLFF
TGTGCCAGCGGGAAGGGCCTTAATGAAAAACTGTTTTTT
>few|TRBV20-1|TRBD2|TRBJ2-1
CSAIPTGTSGGSISYNEQFF
TGCAGTGCTATACCAACCGGGACTAGCGGGGGGAGTATCTCCTACAATGAGCAGTTCTTC
>-|TRBV27|-|TRBJ2-5
CATRSKTQYF
TGTGCCACCCGTTCAAAGACCCAGTACTTC
>many|TRBV20-1|TRBD1|TRBJ2-7
CSAPGQGFRYEQYF
TGCAGTGCTCCGGGACAGGGGTTTCGGTACGAGCAGTACTTC
>many|TRBV27|-|TRBJ1-4
CASSSYDRNEKLFF
TGTGCCAGCAGTTCCTACGACAGAAATGAAAAACTGTTTTTT
>many|TRBV4-2|-|TRBJ2-3
CASSQVEKPWGTDTQYF
TGTGCCAGCAGCCAAGTGGAGAAACCCTGGGGCACAGATACGCAGTATTTT
>many|TRBV3-1|-|TRBJ1-2
CASSHLQGNYGYTF
TGTGCCAGCAGCCATCTCCAGGGGAACTATGGCTACACCTTC
>many|TRBV28|-|TRBJ2-3
CASSRGGDSTDTQYF
TGTGCCAGCAGCAGAGGGGGGGACAGCACAGATACGCAGTATTTT
>many|TRBV24-1|TRBD1|TRBJ1-2
CATSDSTGFGGYTF
TGTGCCACCAGTGATTCGACAGGGTTCGGTGGCTACACCTTC
>few|TRBV20-1|-|TRBJ1-6
CSARDPLANSPLHF
TGCAGTGCTAGAGATCCCCTCGCTAATTCACCCCTCCACTTT
>-|TRBV4-1|-|TRBJ2-5
CASSRTGGQQETQYF
TGCGCCAGCAGCCGGACGGGGGGCCAGCAAGAGACCCAGTACTTC
>many|TRBV6-5|-|TRBJ1-1
CASSYASPGGDLNTEAFF
TGTGCCAGCAGTTACGCCAGCCCCGGGGGCGATCTGAACACTGAAGCTTTCTTT
>many|TRBV12-3/TRBV12-4|TRBD2|TRBJ2-1
CAIGAGVAGAYNEQFF
TGTGCCATCGGGGCAGGGGTAGCGGGGGCATACAATGAGCAGTTCTTC
>many|TRBV11-2|-|TRBJ2-7
CASSLEPAPVAENDSYEQYF
TGTGCCAGCAGCTTAGAACCAGCGCCCGTAGCGGAGAATGACTCCTACGAGCAGTACTTC